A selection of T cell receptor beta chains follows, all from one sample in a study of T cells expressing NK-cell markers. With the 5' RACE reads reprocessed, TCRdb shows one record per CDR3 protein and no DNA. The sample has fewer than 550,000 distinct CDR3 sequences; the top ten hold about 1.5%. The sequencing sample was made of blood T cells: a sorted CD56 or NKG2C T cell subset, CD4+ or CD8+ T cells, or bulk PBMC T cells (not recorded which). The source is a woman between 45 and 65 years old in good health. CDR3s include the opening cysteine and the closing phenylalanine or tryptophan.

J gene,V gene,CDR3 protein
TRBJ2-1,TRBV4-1,CASSQLRTSGSGNEQFF
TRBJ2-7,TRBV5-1,CASSGAGQGSREQYF
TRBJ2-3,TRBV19,CASSIPRGEADTQYF
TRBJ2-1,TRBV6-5,CASNNKREGYNEQFF
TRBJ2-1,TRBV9,CASSAHLRGHNEQFF
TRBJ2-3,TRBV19,CASSILTGNTDTQYF
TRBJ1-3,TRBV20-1,CSASGGQLASGNTIYF
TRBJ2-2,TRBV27,CASSAPGLATLTGELFF
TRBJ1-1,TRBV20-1,CSARDSGSGNTEAFF
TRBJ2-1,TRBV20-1,CSAKGANEQFF
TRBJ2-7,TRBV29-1,CSVVNKGYEQYF
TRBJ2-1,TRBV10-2,CASSDIWAITGSDEQFF
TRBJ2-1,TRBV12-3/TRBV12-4,CASSLRVAIEQFF
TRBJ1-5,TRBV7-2,CASSLGWGSNQPQHF
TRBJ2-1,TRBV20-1,CSARVPSGITSEQFF
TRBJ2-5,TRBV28,CASSPPLAGIGAGTQYF
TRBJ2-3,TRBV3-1,CASSQIGTSGPSTDTQYF
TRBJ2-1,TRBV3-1,CASSQERGLAGPTNEQFF
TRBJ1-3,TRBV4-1,CASSQLGGNTIYF
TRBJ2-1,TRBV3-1,CASSQDWSGTSLWNEQFF
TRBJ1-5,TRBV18,CASSPRFDQPQHF
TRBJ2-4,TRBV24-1,CATSGQGEAKNIQYF
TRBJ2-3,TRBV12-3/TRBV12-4,CASRWTEADTQYF
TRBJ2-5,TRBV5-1,CASSLPGQLETQYF
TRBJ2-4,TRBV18,CASSSGTDLNIQYF
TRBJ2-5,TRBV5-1,CASSRLAGGLEETQYF
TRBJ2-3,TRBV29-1,CSVRRSGMADTQYF
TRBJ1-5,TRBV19,CASSLTPGGSQPQHF
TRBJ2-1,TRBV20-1,CSAEDRETYNEQFF
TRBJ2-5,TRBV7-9,CASSFGRGETQYF
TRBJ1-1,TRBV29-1,CSAKRANTEAFF
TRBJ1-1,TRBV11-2,CASSLDFGVPTEAFF
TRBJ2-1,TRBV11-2,CASRATSGRGNEQFF
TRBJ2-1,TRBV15,CATSRVRGLADEQFF
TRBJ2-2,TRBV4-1,CASSQGSGRANTGELFF
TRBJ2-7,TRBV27,CASGLGPEVGQYF
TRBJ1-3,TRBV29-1,CSAETTGNTIYF
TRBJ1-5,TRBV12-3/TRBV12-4,CASSRDSTFNQPQHF
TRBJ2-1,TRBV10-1,CASSGPSESDNEQFF
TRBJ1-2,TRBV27,CASSLDRMYNGYTF